The following is a T cell receptor (beta chain) sequence with its context. One end of the junction varies from germline; a read error may be responsible. Sequencing was performed with immunoSEQ multiplex PCR; in TCRdb, only in-frame clones are kept and a portion is missing. The repertoire holds roughly 150,000 clones, with more than 75% as singletons. The sample is drawn from a study of blood T cell repertoires in COVID-19. Study as a whole: T cells, B-cell-depleted T cells, or PBMCs supplied cDNA or gDNA.

The clonotype comes from a woman in her 70s with COVID-19, enrolled during active disease. Material: peripheral blood.

The CDR3 reads CASSEDLNTEAFF. Written as DNA, the CDR3 is TGTGCTAGCAGCGAAGACTTGAACACTGAAGCTTTCTTT. This chain joins TRBV7-7 and TRBJ1-1; unclear D gene. From germline, CDR1 is SSHAT and CDR2 FNYEAQ (reference sequence). The CDR3 has 13 residues. Filled out from reference TRBV7-7 and TRBJ1-1, the complete variable domain reads GAGVSQSPRYKVTKRGQDVTLRCDPISSHATLYWYQQALGQGPEFLTYFNYEAQPDKSGLPSDRFSAERPEGSISTLTIQRTEQRDSAMYRCASSEDLNTEAFFGQGTRLTVV.